The TCR beta chain under discussion was sequenced for a study of shared clonotypes between healthy human individuals. Study conclusions and caveats: A handful of donors shared around 5.1% of their naive CD4 clonotypes.

TCRdb keeps only in-frame clones here, not all; method: immunoSEQ multiplex PCR. The data contain some 1 million clones, 75% of them seen just once; the ten biggest clones take up approximately 1.5%. A note on this clone: The antigen is undetermined. Other nucleotide sequences in the sample specify the same CDR3.

V lost 0 bases and J lost 1, with 7 bases in between. Germline-derived CDR1 and CDR2 are SGHRS and YFSETQ. CDR3 length: 15 amino acids. Sequenced input: memory CD4+ T cells sorted from blood. Subset reported: CD45RA-negative fraction. The sequence was collected from a young man in good health. The chain couples TRBV5-1 to TRBJ2-2; D is undetermined. CDR3 nucleotide sequence: TGCGCCAGCAGCTTGGATGCAGGGAACACCGGGGAGCTGTTTTTT. Amino acids: CASSLDAGNTGELFF.